This T cell receptor beta chain was captured by sequencing in a study of cytomegalovirus exposure and HLA in healthy donors. The PCR ran on 60 Vbeta and 13 Jbeta primers. TCRdb's table, derived via immunoSEQ multiplex PCR, lists solely in-frame clones and lacks some. The sample has about 130,000 clones; more than 80% are singletons. In germline, CDR1 is MRHNA, CDR2 SNTAGT. There are 14 residues in the CDR3. The V end was cut by 3 bases, the J end by 6 bases, with 11 bases between. This sequence originates from a woman in her forties in good health and CMV-seropositive. Sequencing used PBMCs. The chain combines TRBV6-4 with TRBJ2-2, with D maybe TRBD1 (6 bases). The CDR3 region is CASSEQGLSGELFF. In DNA, the CDR3 is TGTGCCAGCAGTGAGCAGGGGTTGTCCGGGGAGCTGTTTTTT.